These T cell receptor beta chains were read from a single sample in a study of CD4 T cells in relation to SARS-CoV-2 and coronaviruses. Antigens of these TCRs are unknown. Profiling relied on immunoSEQ multiplex PCR, and the TCRdb table lists in-frame clones only, not all of them. The sample lists roughly 25,000 clones; more than 60% were seen once. The sequenced sample was CD4+ T cells from PBMCs, cultured in vitro. The receptors come from a human donor in good health. CDR3s include the opening cysteine and the closing phenylalanine or tryptophan.

length | J | V | CDR3
15 | TRBJ1-5 | TRBV7-2 | CASSLVGANNQPQHF
15 | TRBJ2-2 | TRBV6-5 | CASKVSSGGPGELFF
15 | TRBJ2-3 | TRBV7-9 | CASSLVGVGTDTQYF
16 | TRBJ1-3 | TRBV5-4 | CASSSFDRGSGNTIYF
15 | TRBJ2-2 | TRBV9 | CASSGGGSGTGELFF
15 | TRBJ2-1 | TRBV10-3 | CAIRSTSGSVNEQFF
15 | TRBJ2-5 | TRBV5-1 | CASSGAQGVGETQYF
14 | TRBJ2-5 | TRBV19 | CASSASGGQETQYF
15 | TRBJ1-3 | TRBV6-5 | CASQEVGGSGNTIYF
13 | TRBJ2-7 | TRBV7-8 | CASSGRGRTGVHF
15 | TRBJ2-5 | TRBV18 | CASSPPTGGGETQYF
17 | TRBJ2-7 | TRBV7-2 | CASSLFRWGGPAYEQYF
15 | TRBJ1-2 | TRBV6-5 | CASSSPDQGALGYTF
15 | TRBJ1-5 | TRBV4-3 | CASSQSGQSNQPQHF
13 | TRBJ1-1 | TRBV7-6 | CASSLAGRTEAFF
13 | TRBJ2-7 | TRBV3-1/TRBV3-2 | CASSPPGGYEQYF
12 | TRBJ2-7 | TRBV6-5 | CASSYTPGEQYF
15 | TRBJ2-1 | TRBV5-1 | CASSLGLAGRHEQFF
11 | TRBJ2-7 | TRBV11-2 | CASSMMYEQYF
17 | TRBJ2-1 | TRBV5-1 | CASSLGAAGQGVGEQFF
15 | TRBJ1-5 | TRBV4-1 | CASSQGQGSNQPQHF
14 | TRBJ2-1 | TRBV20-1 | CSASQAGGLSKQFF
15 | TRBJ1-6 | TRBV6-2/TRBV6-3 | CASSYSMEDRLSLHF
13 | TRBJ1-2 | TRBV5-4 | CASSLVTGSGYTF
14 | TRBJ2-7 | TRBV7-9 | CASSSTGTAREQYF
17 | TRBJ2-7 | TRBV5-1 | CASSQMLRSGGAHEQYF
15 | TRBJ1-2 | TRBV4-3 | CASSQEQGANYGYTF
16 | TRBJ2-1 | TRBV19 | CASSIQELAYSDEQFF
11 | TRBJ2-5 | TRBV18 | CASSPQETQYF
15 | TRBJ2-1 | TRBV11-3 | CASSRDSAYPNEQFF
19 | TRBJ2-3 | TRBV7-2 | CASSLVYHGGGRRTDTQYF
13 | TRBJ1-1 | TRBV19 | CASSLGRGTEAFF
15 | TRBJ2-3 | TRBV11-2 | CASSFVGGPADTQYF
16 | TRBJ1-5 | TRBV3-1/TRBV3-2 | CASSQTPLRSNQPQHF
11 | TRBJ1-2 | TRBV20-1 | CSASPGGGYTF
14 | TRBJ2-7 | TRBV2 | CASTLMGDSREQYF
14 | TRBJ1-3 | TRBV29-1 | CSVEEGFSGNTIYF
16 | TRBJ2-1 | TRBV7-2 | CASSQLGTPGRDEQFF
15 | TRBJ1-2 | TRBV6-5 | CASSLFLQGNYGYTF
16 | TRBJ1-4 | TRBV5-4 | CASSYEPGQEYEKLFF
15 | TRBJ2-1 | TRBV20-1 | CSASDRDRAYNEQFF
16 | TRBJ1-5 | TRBV2 | CASARESGYSNQPQHF
19 | TRBJ2-1 | TRBV27 | CASSPTYRTVQGSYNEQFF
14 | TRBJ2-1 | TRBV9 | CASSVVGEAHEQFF
14 | TRBJ1-2 | TRBV30 | CAWSVVGGDYGYTF
14 | TRBJ2-1 | TRBV7-9 | CASSLTGVYNEQFF
15 | TRBJ1-1 | TRBV7-2 | CASSLGGSLNTEAFF
12 | TRBJ1-1 | TRBV5-6 | CASSYWTTEAFF
15 | TRBJ2-2 | TRBV9 | CASNPGAGDTGELFF
11 | TRBJ1-3 | TRBV19 | CASSKGNTIYF
14 | TRBJ2-7 | TRBV20-1 | CSASSPGTSYEQYF